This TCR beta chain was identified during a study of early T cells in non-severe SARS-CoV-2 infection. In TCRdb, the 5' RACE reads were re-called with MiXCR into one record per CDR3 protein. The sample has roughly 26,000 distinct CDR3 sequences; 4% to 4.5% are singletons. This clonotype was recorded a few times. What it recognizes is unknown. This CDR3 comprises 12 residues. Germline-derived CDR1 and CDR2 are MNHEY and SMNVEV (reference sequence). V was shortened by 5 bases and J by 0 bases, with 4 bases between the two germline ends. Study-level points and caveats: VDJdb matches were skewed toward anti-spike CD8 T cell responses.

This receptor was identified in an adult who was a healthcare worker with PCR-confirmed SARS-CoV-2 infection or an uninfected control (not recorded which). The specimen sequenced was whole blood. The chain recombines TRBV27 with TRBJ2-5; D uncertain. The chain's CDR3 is CASSPYQETQYF. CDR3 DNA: TGTGCCAGCAGTCCGTACCAAGAGACCCAGTACTTC.